The rows below give T cell receptor beta chains drawn from one sample of a study of blood T cell repertoires in COVID-19. Generated by immunoSEQ multiplex PCR, the TCRdb table keeps only in-frame clones and is missing some. The repertoire holds 70,000 or so clones, with approximately 90% as singletons. The sequencing sample was made of peripheral blood. The receptors come from a woman aged 18-29 years with acute or convalescent COVID-19. Each CDR3 is given with its conserved first and last residue. The listing skips clone size in some rows; elsewhere it reads once, few, many or a size class.

- TRBV19 CASSQQQTSTDTQYF
- TRBV7-2 CASSPRWLAGMNEQFF
- TRBV11-2 CASSLEWEGEQFF
- TRBV5-1 CASSPGTGLDTQYF
- TRBV7-5 CVRSFEFGQDNSPLHF
- TRBV5-6 CASSRTGAGEKLFF
- TRBV2 CASSEVTRRRNTEAFF
- TRBV5-1 CASSVEGGSIDEQFF
- TRBV7-2 CASSLVPATNEKLFF
- TRBV3-1/TRBV3-2 CASSQAFRARDTQYF
once TRBV3-1/TRBV3-2 CASSSLDRANTEAFF
- TRBV5-1 CASSEGTDTEAFF
- TRBV10-3 CAISGGTSGGENSYNEQFF
- TRBV2 CASSEQGSTYEQYF
- TRBV5-1 CASSLGGGMGPTAANEKLFF
- TRBV11-2 CASSFSTGWGQETQYF
- TRBV19 CASSEQGAIYGYTF
- TRBV5-1 CASSLSGTPSTDTQYF
- TRBV7-6 CASSLSMSSTEAFF
- TRBV18 CASSPPTGGKAEAFF
- TRBV5-1 CASSTGTGEKPFF
- TRBV10-2 CASSVSGSSSDTQYF
once TRBV2 CASSEQGQTYEQYF
- TRBV5-6 CASSLPGLAGDNEQFF
- TRBV6-5 CASRRDAGETQYF
- TRBV19 CASSIDQVGGNTIYF
- TRBV5-1 CASSLGLQETQYF
- TRBV6-7 CASTKPGQGISGNNEKLFF
- TRBV2 CASSDLDLAVPYEQYF
- TRBV19 CASSGQGQRFYGYTF
- TRBV28 CASSSQGEANEKLFF
- TRBV28 CASSLLQGISYEQYF
- TRBV5-1 CASSLAGTAREKLFF
- TRBV6-2/TRBV6-3 CASSSPRDSYTEAFF
- TRBV20-1 CSAPYYNEQFF
- TRBV19 CASSKQAGVTDTQYF
- TRBV4-3 CASSQLPTGVDEQYF
- TRBV2 CASSPGGIGSYEQYF
- TRBV11-2 CASSPLKRGVVQYF
- TRBV30 CAWSVGDWDRPHLTF
- TRBV18 CASSPGTGVIINEQFF
- TRBV16 CASSPRGGADYGYTF
- TRBV4-1 CASSQPGTISPLHF
- TRBV15 CATSREGTGFYGYTF
- TRBV7-2 CASSLAEGPSYGYTF
- TRBV6-5 CASIGGPNQPQHF
- TRBV9 CASSFRGEGSEQYF
once TRBV3-1/TRBV3-2 CASSDRGSGAGYTF